The 5 T cell receptor beta chains below all came from one sample that was sequenced in a study of post-analysis software for immune sequencing data. Study-wide results and caveats: When patients were compared with controls, a handful of TRBV segments were more frequent, TRBV5-6, TRBV5-1 and TRBV20-1 among them.

Unique molecular identifiers were built into the TCR beta cDNA libraries. TCRdb re-called the PCR reads through MiXCR, storing one row per CDR3 protein. The table records hundreds of thousands of distinct CDR3 sequences, around 60% of them present only once. Their antigens remain unidentified. The specimen sequenced was blood. These receptors all come from a girl aged 2-10 years with multiple sclerosis.

The rearrangement joins TRBV5-1 to TRBJ2-3; TRBD2 aligns across 12 bases. The CDR3 totals 17 residues. Trimming removed 4 bases from V and 2 bases from J; junction bases left unmatched: 8. Germline CDR1 and CDR2: SGHRS and YFSETQ. DNA of the CDR3: TGCGCCAGCAGCACCTTCCTAGCGGGAGGGATCACAGATACGCAGTATTTT. Protein product: CASSTFLAGGITDTQYF.

This clonotype was seen a handful of times. The chain links TRBV6-2 or TRBV6-3 to TRBJ2-7; TRBD1 matches at 8 bases. This CDR3 contains 15 residues. V shed 4 bases and J 4 bases; nucleotides not matched to a gene: 9. Germline lookup yields CDR1 MNHEY and CDR2 SVGEGT. CDR3: CASSSLQGGRYEQYF. In DNA, the CDR3 is TGTGCCAGCAGTTCCTTACAGGGGGGAAGGTACGAGCAGTACTTC.

This clonotype was seen only a few times. The V gene is TRBV25-1, the J gene TRBJ2-5; a possible D gene is TRBD1 (6 bases). This CDR3 is 15 amino acids long. Germline-derived CDR1 and CDR2 are MGHDK and SYGVNS. V lost 7 bases to trimming and J lost 1 base, with 16 bases between them. CDR3 residues: CASIRQVRGQETQYF. CDR3 DNA: TGTGCCAGCATTAGACAGGTTCGGGGCCAAGAGACCCAGTACTTC.

CDR3 region: CASSVESSYNSPLHF. As DNA, the CDR3 is TGTGCCAGCAGCGTCGAGAGCTCCTATAATTCACCCCTCCACTTT. The chain uses TRBV9 and TRBJ1-6; D is uncertain. This CDR3 has 15 residues. The germline CDR1 and CDR2 sequences are SGDLS and YYNGEE. V dropped 2 bases and J dropped 0 bases, with 6 bases sitting between them. The whole variable domain, filled in from reference TRBV9 and TRBJ1-6, reads DSGVTQTPKHLITATGQRVTLRCSPRSGDLSVYWYQQSLDQGLQFLIQYYNGEERAKGNILERFSAQQFPDLHSELNLSSLELGDSALYFCASSVESSYNSPLHFGNGTRLTVT.

The rearrangement joins TRBV20-1 to TRBJ2-5; the D is unclear. Germline lookup yields CDR1 DFQATT and CDR2 SNEGSKA (reference sequence). V gave up 6 bases and J gave up 1 base, with 15 bases separating them. The CDR3 is 14 residues long. This chain's CDR3 is CSAQVAQVQETQYF. In nucleotides, the CDR3 is TGCAGTGCGCAGGTCGCGCAGGTCCAAGAGACCCAGTACTTC.